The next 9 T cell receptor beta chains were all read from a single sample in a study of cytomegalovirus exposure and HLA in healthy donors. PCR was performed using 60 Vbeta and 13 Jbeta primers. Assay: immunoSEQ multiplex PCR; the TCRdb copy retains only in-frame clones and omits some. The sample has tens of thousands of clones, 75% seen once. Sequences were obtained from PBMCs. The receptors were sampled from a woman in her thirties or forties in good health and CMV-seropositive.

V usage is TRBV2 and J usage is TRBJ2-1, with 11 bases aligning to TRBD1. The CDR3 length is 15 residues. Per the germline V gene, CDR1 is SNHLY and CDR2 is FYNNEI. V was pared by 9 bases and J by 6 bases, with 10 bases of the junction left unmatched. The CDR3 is CASIPSGTGGNEQFF. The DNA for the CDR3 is TGTGCCAGTATACCCTCCGGGACAGGGGGCAATGAGCAGTTCTTC.

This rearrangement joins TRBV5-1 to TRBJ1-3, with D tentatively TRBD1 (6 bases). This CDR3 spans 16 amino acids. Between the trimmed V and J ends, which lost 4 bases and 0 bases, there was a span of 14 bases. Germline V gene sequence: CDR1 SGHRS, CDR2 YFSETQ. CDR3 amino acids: CASSAKQGLSGNTIYF. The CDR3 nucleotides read TGCGCCAGCAGCGCTAAACAGGGCCTCTCTGGAAACACCATATATTTT.

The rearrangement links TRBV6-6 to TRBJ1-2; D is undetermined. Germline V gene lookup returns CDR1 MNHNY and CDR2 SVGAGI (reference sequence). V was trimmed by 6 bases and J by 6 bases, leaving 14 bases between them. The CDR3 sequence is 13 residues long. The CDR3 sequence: CASRPKPRDGYTF. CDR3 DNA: TGTGCCAGCAGACCAAAGCCCCGGGATGGCTACACCTTC.

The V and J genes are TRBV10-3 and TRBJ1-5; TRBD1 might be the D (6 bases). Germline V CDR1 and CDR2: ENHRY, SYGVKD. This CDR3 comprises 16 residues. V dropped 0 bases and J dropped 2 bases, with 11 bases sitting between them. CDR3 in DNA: TGTGCCATCAGTGAGTCAATACAGGGTGGCAATCAGCCCCAGCATTTT. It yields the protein CAISESIQGGNQPQHF.

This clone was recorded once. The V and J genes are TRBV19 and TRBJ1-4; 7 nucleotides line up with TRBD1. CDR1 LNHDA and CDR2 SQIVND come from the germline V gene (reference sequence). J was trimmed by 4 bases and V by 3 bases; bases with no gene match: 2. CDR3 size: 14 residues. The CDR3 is CASSMGQLNEKLFF. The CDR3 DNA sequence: TGTGCCAGTAGTATGGGACAGCTTAATGAAAAACTGTTTTTT.

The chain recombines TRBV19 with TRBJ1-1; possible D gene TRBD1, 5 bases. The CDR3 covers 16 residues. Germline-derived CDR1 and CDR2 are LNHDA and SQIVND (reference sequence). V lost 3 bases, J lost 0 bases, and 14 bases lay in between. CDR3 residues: CASSIAKTAMNTEAFF. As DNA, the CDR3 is TGTGCCAGTAGTATCGCCAAGACAGCCATGAACACTGAAGCTTTCTTT. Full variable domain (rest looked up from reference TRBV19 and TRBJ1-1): DGGITQSPKYLFRKEGQNVTLSCEQNLNHDAMYWYRQDPGQGLRLIYYSQIVNDFQKGDIAEGYSVSREKKESFPLTVTSAQKNPTAFYLCASSIAKTAMNTEAFFGQGTRLTVV.

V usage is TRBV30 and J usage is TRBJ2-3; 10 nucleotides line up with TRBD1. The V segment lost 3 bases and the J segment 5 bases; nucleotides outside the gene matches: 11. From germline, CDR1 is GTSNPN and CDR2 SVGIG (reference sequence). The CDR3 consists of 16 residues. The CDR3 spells CAWSQGWGQGRDTQYF. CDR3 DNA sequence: TGTGCCTGGAGCCAAGGGTGGGGACAGGGGCGAGATACGCAGTATTTT.

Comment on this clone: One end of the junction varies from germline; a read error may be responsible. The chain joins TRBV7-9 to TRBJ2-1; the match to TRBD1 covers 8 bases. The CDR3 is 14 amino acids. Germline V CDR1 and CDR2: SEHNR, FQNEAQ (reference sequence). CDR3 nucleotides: TGTTCCAGCAGCTCACAGGGGGGATACAATGAGCAGTTCTTC. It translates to CSSSSQGGYNEQFF.

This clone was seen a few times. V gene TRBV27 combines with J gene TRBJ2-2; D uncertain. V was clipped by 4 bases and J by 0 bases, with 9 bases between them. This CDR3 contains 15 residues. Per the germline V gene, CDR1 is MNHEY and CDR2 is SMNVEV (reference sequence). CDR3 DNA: TGTGCCAGCAGTTCGCGTCGAACGAACACCGGGGAGCTGTTTTTT. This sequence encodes CASSSRRTNTGELFF.